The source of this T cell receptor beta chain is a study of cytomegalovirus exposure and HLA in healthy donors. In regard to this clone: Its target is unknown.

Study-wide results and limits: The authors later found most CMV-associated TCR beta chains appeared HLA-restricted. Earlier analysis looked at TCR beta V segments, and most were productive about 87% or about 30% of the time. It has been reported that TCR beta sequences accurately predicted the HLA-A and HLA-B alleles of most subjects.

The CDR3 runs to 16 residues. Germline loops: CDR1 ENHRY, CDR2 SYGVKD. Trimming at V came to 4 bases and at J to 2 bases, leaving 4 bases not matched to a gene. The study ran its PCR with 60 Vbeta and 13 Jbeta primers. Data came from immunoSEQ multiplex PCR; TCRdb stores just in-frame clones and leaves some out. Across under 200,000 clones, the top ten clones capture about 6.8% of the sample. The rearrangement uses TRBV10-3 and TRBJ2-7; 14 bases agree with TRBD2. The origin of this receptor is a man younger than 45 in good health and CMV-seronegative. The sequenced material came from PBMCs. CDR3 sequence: CAISGGLAGDTYEQYF. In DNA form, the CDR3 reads TGTGCCATCAGTGGGGGACTAGCGGGAGATACCTACGAGCAGTACTTC.